A single TCR beta chain is shown here with its context. The CDR3 is made up of 14 amino acids. J gave up 5 bases and V 3 bases, and 8 bases lay outside the gene matches. Germline V gene data show CDR1 as SGHKS and CDR2 as YYEKEE (reference sequence). This record belongs to a study of blood T cell repertoires in COVID-19. About the study: The study drew acute and convalescent COVID-19 samples from the United States, Italy and Spain. The analysed material was cDNA or gDNA that came from T cells, B-cell-depleted T cells, or PBMCs.

Data came from immunoSEQ multiplex PCR; TCRdb stores just in-frame clones and leaves some out. The sample contains tens of thousands of clones, around nine tenths of which appear only once. This TCR was sampled from a human donor with active COVID-19. The donor label of this sample is uncertain. The chain recombines TRBV5-5 with TRBJ2-7; 7 nucleotides line up with TRBD1. The specimen sequenced was peripheral blood. CDR3 sequence (DNA): TGTGCCAGCAGCTCCCAGACAGGGTCCCACGAGCAGTACTTC. Translated, it gives CASSSQTGSHEQYF.